Listed here are 14 T cell receptor beta chains from one sample, sequenced in a study of Ad26.COV2.S vaccination and SARS-CoV-2 variants. The protocol was immunoSEQ multiplex PCR, while the TCRdb copy is restricted to in-frame clones and leaves out a portion. This sample has fewer than 500,000 clones, with 90% found just once. Treatment meaning: over 15 received Ad26.COV2.S at low or high dose, single or two shots; a few received placebo; per-sample allocation not given. Sample collection was performed on day 63 after the first vaccine or placebo injection. The sequences come from peripheral blood, collected in a trial of Ad26.COV2.S vaccine versus placebo. The receptor source for this set is a person aged 18-65 years who received the Ad26.COV2.S COVID-19 vaccine or a placebo.

The chain recombines TRBV28 with TRBJ1-2; no reliable D call. The CDR3 is made up of 12 amino acids. CDR1 and CDR2 from the germline V gene are MDHEN and SYDVKM. V shed 2 bases and J shed 8 bases, with 9 bases lying between them. CDR3 bases: TGTGCCAGCAGTTTAGGGATTTTAGGCTACACCTTC. It is translated as CASSLGILGYTF.

The chain is built from TRBV18 and TRBJ2-2; 12 bases are shared with TRBD2. Germline V gene data show CDR1 as KGHSH and CDR2 as LQKENI. V lost 2 bases to trimming and J lost 6 bases; unmatched junction nucleotides: 10. The CDR3 has 18 amino acids. As DNA, the CDR3 is TGTGCCAGCTCACCAGGATCTAGCGGGAGGGCCAACGCCGGGGAGCTGTTTTTT. It encodes CASSPGSSGRANAGELFF.

V usage is TRBV19 and J usage is TRBJ2-1, with TRBD2 identical over 13 bases. The CDR3 has 18 amino acids. The V gene end was trimmed by 0 bases and the J gene end by 0 bases; junction bases not matched to a gene: 2. Germline V gives CDR1 LNHDA, CDR2 SQIVND (reference sequence). The CDR3 region has the DNA TGTGCCAGTAGTATAGAAGGGACTAGCGGGGACTCCTACAATGAGCAGTTCTTC. This gives the protein CASSIEGTSGDSYNEQFF.

The chain recombines TRBV30 with TRBJ2-7; 7 bases agree with TRBD1. After removal of 7 bases from V and 5 bases from J, the junction contained 14 bases not matched to a gene. CDR1 is GTSNPN and CDR2 is SVGIG in the germline V gene (reference sequence). The CDR3 covers 14 residues. The DNA for the CDR3 is TGTGCCTCGAGCCGCGGCAGAGGGGGCAACGAGCAGTACTTC. Its translation: CASSRGRGGNEQYF.

The CDR3 sequence: CASSRPGQHVGELFF. CDR3 nucleotides: TGTGCCAGTAGTAGACCGGGACAGCATGTAGGGGAGCTGTTTTTT. The V and J genes are TRBV19 and TRBJ2-2; 7 bases match TRBD1. The CDR3 extends over 15 amino acids. Germline assignment: CDR1 LNHDA and CDR2 SQIVND (reference sequence). V lost 4 bases and J lost 8; bases outside the gene matches: 10. Full variable domain (outside the CDR3, taken from reference TRBV19 and TRBJ2-2): DGGITQSPKYLFRKEGQNVTLSCEQNLNHDAMYWYRQDPGQGLRLIYYSQIVNDFQKGDIAEGYSVSREKKESFPLTVTSAQKNPTAFYLCASSRPGQHVGELFFGEGSRLTVL.

The V call is TRBV3-1 (or the pseudogene TRBV3-2), the J call TRBJ1-2; D is unresolved. CDR3 length: 17 amino acids. V was pared by 1 base and J by 3 bases, with 18 bases between. The germline gives CDR1 LGHDT, CDR2 YNNKEL (reference sequence). CDR3 nucleotide sequence: TGTGCCAGCAGCCAAGCCCTCGGCGGAAGGTCTCACTATGGCTACACCTTC. The encoded protein is CASSQALGGRSHYGYTF.

The sample holds one count of this clone. The chain joins TRBV4-1 to TRBJ2-1; the match to TRBD2 covers 13 bases. With 0 bases clipped from V and 7 bases from J, the junction kept 3 bases outside the gene matches. Germline CDR1 and CDR2: MGHRA and YSYEKL. This CDR3 comprises 16 residues. CDR3 sequence reads: CASSQEGLAGVNEQFF. The CDR3 bases are TGCGCCAGCAGCCAAGAAGGACTAGCGGGAGTAAATGAGCAGTTCTTC.

The CDR3 spells CASSLEGNYGYTF. The CDR3 DNA is TGTGCCAGCAGCTTAGAGGGGAATTATGGCTACACCTTC. The V call is TRBV7-8, the J call TRBJ1-2, with D perhaps matching TRBD1 (5 bases). The germline V gene encodes CDR1 SGHVS and CDR2 FQNEAQ. The CDR3 totals 13 residues. Trimming took 1 base from V and 5 from J, leaving 8 bases between them.

In its sample, this clone was seen a few times. V is TRBV2 and J is TRBJ1-4, with 8 positions matching TRBD1. The CDR3 spans 14 residues. The germline gives CDR1 SNHLY, CDR2 FYNNEI. V trimming: 8 bases; J trimming: 7 bases; junction bases outside the gene matches: 9. CDR3 region: CASQRTGRGEKLFF. The CDR3 nucleotides are TGTGCCAGCCAGAGGACAGGGCGGGGTGAAAAACTGTTTTTT.

This clone was seen a single time. The chain recombines TRBV28 with TRBJ2-7; TRBD2 aligns across 10 bases. Germline V gene lookup returns CDR1 MDHEN and CDR2 SYDVKM. The CDR3 consists of 14 residues. V was pared by 6 bases and J by 6 bases, with 8 bases of the junction left unmatched. CDR3 sequence: CASSSGTSALEQYF. The CDR3 region has the DNA TGTGCCAGCAGCTCCGGGACTAGCGCCCTCGAGCAGTACTTC.

The chain has TRBV19 and TRBJ1-5; 9 bases fit TRBD1. The V gene end was trimmed by 7 bases and the J gene end by 5 bases; junction bases not matched to a gene: 6. The CDR3 contains 14 residues. CDR1 is LNHDA, CDR2 SQIVND, per germline (reference sequence). The CDR3 nucleotides are TGTGCCAGTACCCGGGACAGGGTGGATCAGCCCCAGCATTTT. Residues: CASTRDRVDQPQHF.

This chain connects TRBV4-3 to TRBJ2-2; the match to TRBD2 covers 9 bases. Germline values: CDR1 LGHNA, CDR2 YSLEER. V was pared by 1 base and J by 4 bases, with 7 bases of the junction left unmatched. The CDR3 is made up of 17 amino acids. Here the CDR3 reads CASSQGDSGRSTGELFF. The DNA of the CDR3 is TGCGCCAGCAGCCAAGGAGATAGCGGGAGAAGCACCGGGGAGCTGTTTTTT.

The gene calls are TRBV4-2 and TRBJ2-2; 11 positions match TRBD1. The CDR3 is made up of 15 amino acids. The ends lost 3 bases at V and 9 bases at J; junction bases unmatched: 6. The V gene's germline CDR1 is LGHNA and CDR2 YNFKEQ. In DNA form, the CDR3 reads TGTGCCAGCAGCCAGGAGAGGACAGGGGGCCGGGAGCTGTTTTTT. Translation gives CASSQERTGGRELFF.

The rearrangement joins TRBV7-9 to TRBJ1-5; the D is unclear. CDR3 length: 14 residues. V dropped 4 bases and J dropped 6 bases, with 13 bases sitting between them. CDR1 and CDR2 (germline): SEHNR, FQNEAQ (reference sequence). In DNA form, the CDR3 reads TGTGCCAGCAGCTCTAACGAGGCCAGTCAGCCCCAGCATTTT. Its translation is CASSSNEASQPQHF.